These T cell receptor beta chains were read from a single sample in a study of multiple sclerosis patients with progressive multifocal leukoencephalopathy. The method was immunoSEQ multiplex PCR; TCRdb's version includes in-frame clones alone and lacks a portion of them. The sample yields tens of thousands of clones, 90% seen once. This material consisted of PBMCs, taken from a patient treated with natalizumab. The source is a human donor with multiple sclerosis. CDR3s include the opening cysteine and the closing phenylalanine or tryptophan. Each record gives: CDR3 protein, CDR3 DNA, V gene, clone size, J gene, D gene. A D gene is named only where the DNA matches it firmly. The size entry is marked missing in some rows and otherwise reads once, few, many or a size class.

cdr3_aa: CASSLAGGRTLEQYF
cdr3_nt: TGTGCCAGCAGCTTGGCCGGGGGGCGAACCTTAGAGCAGTACTTC
v_call: TRBV5-4
clone_size: NA
j_call: TRBJ2-7
d_call: NA

cdr3_aa: CASSVGAAPFGYTF
cdr3_nt: TGTGCCAGCAGTGTAGGGGCAGCGCCCTTTGGCTACACCTTC
v_call: TRBV6-1
clone_size: few
j_call: TRBJ1-2
d_call: NA

cdr3_aa: CASSLVSTNTGELFF
cdr3_nt: TGTGCCAGCAGCTTAGTTAGTACTAACACCGGGGAGCTGTTTTTT
v_call: TRBV7-2
clone_size: NA
j_call: TRBJ2-2
d_call: NA

cdr3_aa: CARGARGGYGYTF
cdr3_nt: TGTGCCCGAGGGGCTCGGGGCGGCTATGGCTACACCTTC
v_call: TRBV30
clone_size: NA
j_call: TRBJ1-2
d_call: NA

cdr3_aa: CSVESDRLPETQYF
cdr3_nt: TGCAGCGTTGAATCAGACAGGCTGCCGGAGACCCAGTACTTC
v_call: TRBV29-1
clone_size: NA
j_call: TRBJ2-5
d_call: NA

cdr3_aa: CASSLRQGGQYGYTF
cdr3_nt: TGCGCCAGCAGCTTGAGACAGGGGGGACAGTATGGCTACACCTTC
v_call: TRBV5-1
clone_size: NA
j_call: TRBJ1-2
d_call: TRBD1

cdr3_aa: CASSLQGTGPHEQYF
cdr3_nt: TGTGCCAGCAGCTTACAAGGGACAGGCCCCCACGAGCAGTACTTC
v_call: TRBV7-9
clone_size: NA
j_call: TRBJ2-7
d_call: TRBD1

cdr3_aa: CASSLALGGSYEQYF
cdr3_nt: TGTGCCAGCAGCTTAGCGCTGGGGGGGTCCTACGAGCAGTACTTC
v_call: TRBV7-9
clone_size: NA
j_call: TRBJ2-7
d_call: TRBD2

cdr3_aa: CASSVGLAVDTGELFF
cdr3_nt: TGTGCCAGCAGCGTAGGGTTAGCGGTGGATACCGGGGAGCTGTTTTTT
v_call: TRBV9
clone_size: NA
j_call: TRBJ2-2
d_call: NA

cdr3_aa: CASSVANSNEKLFF
cdr3_nt: TGTGCCAGCTCGGTCGCCAATTCTAATGAAAAACTGTTTTTT
v_call: TRBV18
clone_size: NA
j_call: TRBJ1-4
d_call: NA

cdr3_aa: CASSPLWVVKGGNSPLHF
cdr3_nt: TGTGCCAGCAGCCCGCTATGGGTAGTGAAAGGAGGCAATTCACCCCTCCACTTT
v_call: TRBV7-8
clone_size: once
j_call: TRBJ1-6
d_call: NA

cdr3_aa: CASSRGSDTQYF
cdr3_nt: TGCGCCAGCTCCAGGGGCTCAGATACGCAGTATTTT
v_call: TRBV10-1
clone_size: NA
j_call: TRBJ2-3
d_call: NA

cdr3_aa: CASSFQAGATGELFF
cdr3_nt: TGTGCCAGCAGCTTCCAGGCAGGGGCTACCGGGGAGCTGTTTTTT
v_call: TRBV5-6
clone_size: NA
j_call: TRBJ2-2
d_call: NA

cdr3_aa: CASSLARGNTEAFF
cdr3_nt: TGTGCCAGCAGCCTAGCTCGAGGGAACACTGAAGCTTTCTTT
v_call: TRBV5-4
clone_size: once
j_call: TRBJ1-1
d_call: NA

cdr3_aa: CASSEESRGSTEAFF
cdr3_nt: TGTGCCAGCAGTGAAGAGTCTAGGGGGAGCACTGAAGCTTTCTTT
v_call: TRBV2
clone_size: NA
j_call: TRBJ1-1
d_call: NA

cdr3_aa: CSARARETQYF
cdr3_nt: TGCAGTGCTCGTGCGCGGGAGACCCAGTACTTC
v_call: TRBV20-1
clone_size: NA
j_call: TRBJ2-5
d_call: NA

cdr3_aa: CASSLGADRGTQYF
cdr3_nt: TGTGCCAGCAGCTTAGGGGCGGACAGGGGTACCCAGTACTTC
v_call: TRBV7-6
clone_size: NA
j_call: TRBJ2-5
d_call: TRBD1

cdr3_aa: CASSVKGESEKLFF
cdr3_nt: TGTGCCAGCAGTGTTAAAGGAGAGAGTGAAAAACTGTTTTTT
v_call: TRBV6-1
clone_size: NA
j_call: TRBJ1-4
d_call: NA

cdr3_aa: CASSVTLTQETQYF
cdr3_nt: TGTGCCAGCAGCGTAACCCTCACACAAGAGACCCAGTACTTC
v_call: TRBV9
clone_size: NA
j_call: TRBJ2-5
d_call: NA

cdr3_aa: CASGTRYTEQYF
cdr3_nt: TGTGCCAGCGGTACTAGGTACACCGAGCAGTACTTC
v_call: TRBV7-2
clone_size: NA
j_call: TRBJ2-7
d_call: NA

cdr3_aa: CSVAGKQGTYGYTF
cdr3_nt: TGCAGCGTTGCGGGGAAACAGGGTACCTATGGCTACACCTTC
v_call: TRBV29-1
clone_size: NA
j_call: TRBJ1-2
d_call: NA

cdr3_aa: CASGLYGGTTEAFF
cdr3_nt: TGTGCTAGTGGTTTGTACGGGGGGACCACTGAAGCTTTCTTT
v_call: TRBV12-5
clone_size: NA
j_call: TRBJ1-1
d_call: NA

cdr3_aa: CASSPQAPTRELFF
cdr3_nt: TGCGCCAGCAGCCCTCAGGCGCCCACCAGGGAGCTGTTTTTT
v_call: TRBV4-1
clone_size: NA
j_call: TRBJ2-2
d_call: NA

cdr3_aa: CASSSQDREGYGYTF
cdr3_nt: TGTGCCAGCAGCTCCCAGGACAGGGAAGGGTATGGCTACACCTTC
v_call: TRBV7-9
clone_size: NA
j_call: TRBJ1-2
d_call: TRBD1

cdr3_aa: CASSPGQGVSGYTF
cdr3_nt: TGTGCCAGCAGCCCGGGACAGGGAGTATCAGGCTACACCTTC
v_call: TRBV5-6
clone_size: few
j_call: TRBJ1-2
d_call: TRBD1

cdr3_aa: CASSSPSYRGTEAFF
cdr3_nt: TGTGCCAGCAGTTCCCCGTCTTACAGGGGCACTGAAGCTTTCTTT
v_call: TRBV6-5
clone_size: NA
j_call: TRBJ1-1
d_call: TRBD1

cdr3_aa: CASSEDRGAYNEQFF
cdr3_nt: TGTGCCAGCAGTGAAGATCGGGGGGCATACAATGAGCAGTTCTTC
v_call: TRBV2
clone_size: NA
j_call: TRBJ2-1
d_call: NA

cdr3_aa: CASRCRGRVIFF
cdr3_nt: TGTGCCAGCAGGTGCAGGGGGCGCGTAATTTTCTTC
v_call: TRBV11-3
clone_size: NA
j_call: TRBJ2-1
d_call: TRBD1

cdr3_aa: CASSYSGTGGGYTF
cdr3_nt: TGTGCCAGCAGTTACTCCGGGACAGGGGGGGGCTACACCTTC
v_call: TRBV6-5
clone_size: NA
j_call: TRBJ1-2
d_call: TRBD1

cdr3_aa: CASSLNGGRGNTQYF
cdr3_nt: TGTGCCAGCAGCTTAAATGGGGGGCGGGGCAATACGCAGTATTTT
v_call: TRBV7-2
clone_size: NA
j_call: TRBJ2-3
d_call: NA

cdr3_aa: CASGFQGNTEAFF
cdr3_nt: TGTGCTAGTGGTTTTCAGGGGAACACTGAAGCTTTCTTT
v_call: TRBV12-5
clone_size: NA
j_call: TRBJ1-1
d_call: NA